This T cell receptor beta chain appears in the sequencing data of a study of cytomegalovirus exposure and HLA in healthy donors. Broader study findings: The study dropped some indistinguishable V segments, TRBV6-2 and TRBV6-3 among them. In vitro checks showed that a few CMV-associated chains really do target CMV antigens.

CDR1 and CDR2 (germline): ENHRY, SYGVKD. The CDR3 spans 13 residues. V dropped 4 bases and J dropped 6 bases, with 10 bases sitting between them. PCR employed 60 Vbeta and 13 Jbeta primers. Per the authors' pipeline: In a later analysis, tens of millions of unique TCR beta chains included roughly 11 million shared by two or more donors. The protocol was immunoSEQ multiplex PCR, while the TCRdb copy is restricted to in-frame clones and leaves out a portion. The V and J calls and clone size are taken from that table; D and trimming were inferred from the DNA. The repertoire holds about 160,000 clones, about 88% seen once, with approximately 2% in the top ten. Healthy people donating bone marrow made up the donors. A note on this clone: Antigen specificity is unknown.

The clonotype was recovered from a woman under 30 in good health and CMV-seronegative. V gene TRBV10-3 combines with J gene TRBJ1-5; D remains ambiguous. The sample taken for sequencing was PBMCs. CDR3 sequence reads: CAISGTVRQPQHF. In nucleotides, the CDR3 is TGTGCCATCAGTGGAACGGTTCGTCAGCCCCAGCATTTT.